Listed here are 24 T cell receptor beta chains from one sample, sequenced in a study of T-cell reconstitution after alpha-beta-depleted transplantation in children. It was with unique molecular identifiers that the TCRbeta library was prepared. MiXCR, applied by TCRdb to the PCR reads, yields one record per CDR3 protein. The sample carries hundreds of thousands of distinct CDR3 sequences, 9.5% to 10% recorded once. The source was PBMCs from the stem cell graft donor, collected from the stem cell graft. These receptors were obtained from a human donor who donated a stem cell graft to a child with SCID.

Note on this clonotype: This sequence may be a read error, since a much larger clone differs from it by one base. V is TRBV5-6 and J is TRBJ2-5; 10 nucleotides line up with TRBD2. The CDR3 extends over 17 amino acids. CDR1 and CDR2 (germline): SGHDT, YYEEEE. The J segment lost 0 bases and the V segment lost 4 bases, leaving 9 bases of the junction unmatched. CDR3 region: CASSAKLAGIYQETQYF. The CDR3 DNA reads TGTGCCAGCAGCGCTAAACTAGCGGGAATTTACCAAGAGACCCAGTACTTC.

A few counts support this clonotype. The chain recombines TRBV5-1 with TRBJ2-5; 7 nucleotides align to TRBD2. Germline CDR1 reads SGHRS; CDR2 reads YFSETQ. With V trimmed by 2 bases and J by 3 bases, 4 bases remained unmatched. The CDR3 is made up of 14 amino acids. The CDR3 DNA follows: TGCGCCAGCAGCTTAAGACTAGCAGAAGAGACCCAGTACTTC. This gives the protein CASSLRLAEETQYF.

This clonotype was seen ten or more times. The chain combines TRBV5-6 with TRBJ2-1; D call uncertain. Between the trimmed V and J ends, which lost 4 bases and 9 bases, there was a span of 17 bases. This CDR3 has 14 residues. Germline CDR1 reads SGHDT; CDR2 reads YYEEEE. CDR3 coding DNA: TGTGCCAGCAGCGGCATGATTGGGTTCGGTGAGCAGTTCTTC. This translates into CASSGMIGFGEQFF. The full variable domain, rest sourced from reference TRBV5-6 and TRBJ2-1, is DAGVTQSPTHLIKTRGQQVTLRCSPKSGHDTVSWYQQALGQGPQFIFQYYEEEERQRGNFPDRFSGHQFPNYSSELNVNALLLGDSALYLCASSGMIGFGEQFFGPGTRLTVL.

This clonotype occurred many times. The rearrangement joins TRBV10-1 to TRBJ2-1; TRBD2 aligns across 11 bases. This CDR3 spans 15 amino acids. Trimming removed 6 bases from V and 7 bases from J; junction bases left unmatched: 8. Germline V lookup: CDR1 WNHNN, CDR2 SYGVQD (reference sequence). The CDR3 spells CASSQTSGDRNEQFF. The CDR3 region has the DNA TGCGCCAGCAGCCAGACTAGCGGGGATCGGAATGAGCAGTTCTTC.

This chain links TRBV20-1 with TRBJ2-3; possible D gene TRBD1, 6 bases. There are 15 residues in the CDR3. With 0 bases removed from V and 1 base from J, the gap between germline ends came to 11 bases. CDR1 is DFQATT and CDR2 is SNEGSKA in the germline V gene (reference sequence). CDR3 region: CSAREGGARTDTQYF. DNA for the CDR3: TGCAGTGCTAGAGAAGGGGGTGCTCGCACAGATACGCAGTATTTT.

About this clonotype itself: Just one base apart from a much larger clone, this may be a read error. The rearrangement uses TRBV2 and TRBJ2-1; D is unresolved. This CDR3 spans 10 amino acids. The germline V gene has CDR1 SNHLY and CDR2 FYNNEI. The CDR3 here is CASSAYEQSF. DNA for the CDR3: TGTGCCAGCAGTGCTTATGAGCAGTCCTTC.

This clonotype has just a few counts. V is TRBV29-1 and J is TRBJ2-1; no reliable D call. The CDR3 loop spans 15 amino acids. V dropped 1 base and J dropped 0 bases, with 10 bases sitting between them. The V gene's germline CDR1 is SQVTM and CDR2 ANQGSEA. The CDR3 sequence is CSVEVQLSSYNEQFF. DNA for the CDR3: TGCAGCGTTGAAGTACAGCTGAGCTCCTACAATGAGCAGTTCTTC.

This clonotype has just a few counts. The chain links TRBV11-2 to TRBJ2-3, with D perhaps matching TRBD1 (5 bases). Germline-derived CDR1 and CDR2 are SGHAT and FQNNGV. Trimming removed 5 bases at V and 3 bases at J, with 15 bases between. The CDR3 runs 15 residues. The CDR3 loop is CASSPRQWDTDTQYF. Here the CDR3 DNA reads TGTGCCAGCAGCCCACGACAGTGGGATACAGATACGCAGTATTTT.

This clonotype was found a few times. The chain carries TRBV4-1 and TRBJ1-4; no reliable D call. Germline lookup yields CDR1 MGHRA and CDR2 YSYEKL. This CDR3 contains 17 residues. Trimming cost V 4 bases and J 0 bases, with 15 bases left between them. The CDR3 is CASSRQGSGATNEKLFF. In DNA, the CDR3 is TGCGCCAGCAGCCGTCAAGGATCGGGTGCAACTAATGAAAAACTGTTTTTT.

This clonotype was detected a few times. The CDR3 bases are TGTGCCAGCAGTTTAGTCGCGGGGGTTGTCAATGAGCAGTTCTTC. Protein: CASSLVAGVVNEQFF. The chain combines TRBV12-3 or TRBV12-4 with TRBJ2-1, with 7 bases matching TRBD2. The CDR3 is made up of 15 amino acids. The V segment lost 1 base and the J segment 6 bases; nucleotides outside the gene matches: 6.

This clonotype was seen more than once but under ten times. The V call is TRBV5-1, the J call TRBJ1-4; 7 positions match TRBD1. The germline V gene encodes CDR1 SGHRS and CDR2 YFSETQ. This CDR3 spans 15 amino acids. The junction had 10 bases not matched to a gene; V was cut back by 4 bases and J by 7 bases. This chain's CDR3 is CASSPQTGRSEKLFF. In DNA form, the CDR3 reads TGCGCCAGCAGCCCCCAGACAGGGAGGAGTGAAAAACTGTTTTTT.

V usage is TRBV12-3 or TRBV12-4 and J usage is TRBJ2-2; 8 nucleotides agree with TRBD1. The length of the CDR3 is 14 residues. Trimming took 10 bases from V and 2 from J; bases not matched to a gene: 6. CDR3: CANNRGDNTGELFF. In DNA, the CDR3 is TGTGCCAATAACAGGGGGGATAACACCGGGGAGCTGTTTTTT.

The rearrangement uses TRBV5-1 and TRBJ1-3, with D tentatively TRBD1 (6 bases). The germline V and J ends were trimmed by 4 bases and 4 bases, with 15 bases remaining between them. Germline assignment: CDR1 SGHRS and CDR2 YFSETQ. The CDR3 totals 15 residues. In nucleotides, the CDR3 is TGCGCCAGCAGCCTGGATTCGGGGGGCGGAAACACCATATATTTT. It specifies CASSLDSGGGNTIYF.

This clonotype was seen a few times. The chain employs TRBV20-1 and TRBJ1-2, with 7 bases that match TRBD1. The CDR3 is made up of 13 amino acids. Germline trimming cut 5 bases from V and 2 bases from J; bases unmatched to any gene: 5. CDR1 DFQATT and CDR2 SNEGSKA come from the germline V gene (reference sequence). CDR3 DNA sequence: TGCAGTGCTCTGACAGGGACCAACTATGGCTACACCTTC. This encodes CSALTGTNYGYTF.

This clonotype showed up many times. The chain joins TRBV5-1 to TRBJ2-7, with 9 bases that match TRBD1. The V gene end was trimmed by 6 bases and the J gene end by 3 bases; junction bases not matched to a gene: 10. CDR1 is SGHRS and CDR2 is YFSETQ in the germline V gene. The CDR3 runs to 15 residues. The CDR3 coding sequence is TGCGCCAGCAAACCCCAGGGACAGGGTGTCTACGAGCAGTACTTC. It yields the protein CASKPQGQGVYEQYF. Together with reference TRBV5-1 and TRBJ2-7, the CDR3 gives the full variable domain: KAGVTQTPRYLIKTRGQQVTLSCSPISGHRSVSWYQQTPGQGLQFLFEYFSETQRNKGNFPGRFSGRQFSNSRSEMNVSTLELGDSALYLCASKPQGQGVYEQYFGPGTRLTVT.

Worth noting for this clonotype: Germline and junction disagree at one end, which may indicate a read error. This sequence joins TRBV2 and TRBJ2-1; 9 nucleotides line up with TRBD2. This CDR3 contains 15 residues. Germline values: CDR1 SNHLY, CDR2 FYNNEI. This CDR3 is CASREGLAGLNEQFF. In DNA, the CDR3 is TGTGCCAGCAGGGAAGGGCTAGCGGGGTTGAATGAGCAGTTCTTC.

This chain links TRBV5-1 with TRBJ1-2; no definite D call. Germline V gene data show CDR1 as SGHRS and CDR2 as YFSETQ. CDR3 length: 15 residues. The germline V and J ends were trimmed by 0 bases and 2 bases, with 11 bases remaining between them. CDR3: CASSLDAGKNYGYTF. The CDR3, as DNA: TGCGCCAGCAGCTTGGATGCGGGGAAAAACTATGGCTACACCTTC.

V usage is TRBV11-3 and J usage is TRBJ2-2, with no clear D. The CDR3 has 14 residues. The V and J ends lost 2 bases and 5 bases respectively, with 9 bases between them. Germline V gene lookup returns CDR1 SGHNT and CDR2 YENEEA. The CDR3 sequence is CASSLFSGTGELFF. CDR3 nucleotides: TGTGCCAGCAGCTTATTCTCCGGGACCGGGGAGCTGTTTTTT.

This clonotype was counted ten times or more. This chain connects TRBV12-3 or TRBV12-4 to TRBJ2-7; D uncertain. Trimming pared 3 bases from V and 1 base from J, leaving 4 bases between. The CDR3 has 12 residues. This CDR3 reads CASSFLSYEQYF. In DNA, the CDR3 is TGTGCCAGCAGTTTCTTATCCTACGAGCAGTACTTC.

In its sample, this clonotype was seen many times. V gene TRBV9 combines with J gene TRBJ2-1; 10 bases fit TRBD2. The CDR3 runs 15 residues. The J segment lost 8 bases and the V segment lost 0 bases, leaving 5 bases of the junction unmatched. CDR1 SGDLS and CDR2 YYNGEE come from the germline V gene. The CDR3 region has the DNA TGTGCCAGCAGCGTAGAGGTAGCGGGGGGCTATGAGCAGTTCTTC. It translates to CASSVEVAGGYEQFF.

Only a few counts were recorded for this clonotype. The V call is TRBV2, the J call TRBJ2-7; a possible D gene is TRBD2 (6 bases). This CDR3 is built from 14 residues. Deletions cut 6 bases from V and 3 bases from J, with 15 bases between. Germline loops: CDR1 SNHLY, CDR2 FYNNEI. CDR3: CASRSGQNFYEQYF. CDR3 DNA: TGTGCCAGCAGGAGCGGGCAGAACTTCTACGAGCAGTACTTC.

V gene TRBV10-3 combines with J gene TRBJ2-3; 11 nucleotides match TRBD2. Germline V CDR1 and CDR2: ENHRY, SYGVKD. Losses at the gene ends were 6 bases for V and 5 bases for J; bases not matched to a gene: 7. The CDR3 has 15 residues. This CDR3 is CAISELAGAVDTQYF. The CDR3 DNA sequence: TGTGCCATCAGCGAACTAGCGGGGGCGGTAGATACGCAGTATTTT.

This sequence joins TRBV19 and TRBJ1-3; D ambiguous. V was pared by 4 bases and J by 4 bases, with 8 bases between. The CDR3 contains 13 residues. CDR1 and CDR2 from the germline V gene are LNHDA and SQIVND (reference sequence). The CDR3 DNA sequence: TGTGCCAGTAGTACGGACTTGGGAAACACCATATATTTT. Its protein product is CASSTDLGNTIYF.

The V and J genes are TRBV2 and TRBJ1-3; D perhaps matches TRBD1 (6 bases). The V end lost 5 bases, the J end lost 1 base, and 15 bases lay between the germline ends. There are 16 residues in the CDR3. Germline assignment: CDR1 SNHLY and CDR2 FYNNEI. This CDR3 reads CASSSTTGLSGNTIYF. CDR3 DNA sequence: TGTGCCAGCAGTTCCACGACAGGTCTTTCTGGAAACACCATATATTTT.